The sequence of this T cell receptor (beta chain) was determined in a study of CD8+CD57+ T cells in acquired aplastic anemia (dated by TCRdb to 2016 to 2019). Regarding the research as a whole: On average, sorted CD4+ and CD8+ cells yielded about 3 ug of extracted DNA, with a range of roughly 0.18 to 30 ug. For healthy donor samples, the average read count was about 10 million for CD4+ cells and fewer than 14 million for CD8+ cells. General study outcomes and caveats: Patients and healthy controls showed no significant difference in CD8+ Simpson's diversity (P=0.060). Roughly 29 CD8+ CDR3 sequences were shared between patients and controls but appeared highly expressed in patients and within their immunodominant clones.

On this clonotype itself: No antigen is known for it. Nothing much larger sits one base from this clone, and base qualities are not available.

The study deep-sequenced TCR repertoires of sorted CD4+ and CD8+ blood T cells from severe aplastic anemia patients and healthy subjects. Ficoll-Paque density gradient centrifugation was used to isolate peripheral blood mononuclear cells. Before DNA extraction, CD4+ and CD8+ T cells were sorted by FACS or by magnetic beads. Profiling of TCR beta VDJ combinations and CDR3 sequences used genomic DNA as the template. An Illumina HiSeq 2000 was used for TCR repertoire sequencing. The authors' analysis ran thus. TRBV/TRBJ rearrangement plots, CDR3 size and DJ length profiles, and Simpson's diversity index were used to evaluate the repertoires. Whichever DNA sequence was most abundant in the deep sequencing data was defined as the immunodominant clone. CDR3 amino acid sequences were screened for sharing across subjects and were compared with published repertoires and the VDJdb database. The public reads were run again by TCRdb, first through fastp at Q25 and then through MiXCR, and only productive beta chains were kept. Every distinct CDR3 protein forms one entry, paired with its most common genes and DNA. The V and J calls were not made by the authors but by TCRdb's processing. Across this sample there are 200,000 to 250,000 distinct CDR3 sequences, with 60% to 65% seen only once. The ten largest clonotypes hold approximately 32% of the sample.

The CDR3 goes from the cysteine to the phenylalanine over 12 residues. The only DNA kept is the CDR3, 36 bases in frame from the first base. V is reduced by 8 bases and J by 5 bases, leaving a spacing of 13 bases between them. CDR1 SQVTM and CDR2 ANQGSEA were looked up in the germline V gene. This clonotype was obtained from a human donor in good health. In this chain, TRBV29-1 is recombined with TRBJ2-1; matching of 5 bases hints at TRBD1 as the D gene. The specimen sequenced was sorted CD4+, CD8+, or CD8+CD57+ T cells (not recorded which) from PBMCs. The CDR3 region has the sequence CSLVMTDNEQFF. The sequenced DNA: TGCAGCTTGGTTATGACAGACAATGAGCAGTTCTTC.